This paragraph reports one TCR beta chain. The data derive from a study of T cells expressing NK-cell markers. Germline CDR1 SQVTM, CDR2 ANQGSEA. The CDR3 has 12 amino acids. TCRdb reanalyzed the 5' RACE reads, giving one entry per CDR3 protein sequence and no DNA. The sample table sets out roughly 180,000 distinct CDR3 sequences. The sequence came from a woman aged 18 to 75 in good health. This sequence joins TRBV29-1 and TRBJ2-5; TCRdb's assignment of TRBD2 cannot be checked, as there is no DNA. Sample: blood T cells: a sorted CD56 or NKG2C T cell subset, CD4+ or CD8+ T cells, or bulk PBMC T cells (not recorded which). The CDR3 reads CSVEFRSGIQYF.